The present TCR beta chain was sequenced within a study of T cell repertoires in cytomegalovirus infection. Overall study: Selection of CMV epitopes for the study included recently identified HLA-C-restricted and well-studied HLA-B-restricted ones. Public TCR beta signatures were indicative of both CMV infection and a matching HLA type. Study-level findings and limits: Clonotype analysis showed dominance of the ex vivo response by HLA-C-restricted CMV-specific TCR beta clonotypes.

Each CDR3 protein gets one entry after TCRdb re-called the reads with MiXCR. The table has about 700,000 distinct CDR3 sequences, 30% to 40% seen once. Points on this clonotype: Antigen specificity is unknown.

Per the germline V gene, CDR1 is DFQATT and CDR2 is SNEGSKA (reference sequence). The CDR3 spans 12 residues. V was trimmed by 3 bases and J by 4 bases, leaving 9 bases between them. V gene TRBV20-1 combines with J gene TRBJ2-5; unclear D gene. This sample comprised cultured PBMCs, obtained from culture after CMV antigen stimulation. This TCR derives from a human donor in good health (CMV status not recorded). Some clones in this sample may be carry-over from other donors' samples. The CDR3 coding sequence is TGCAGTGCTAGTAGGTGGCGAGAGACCCAGTACTTC. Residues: CSASRWRETQYF.